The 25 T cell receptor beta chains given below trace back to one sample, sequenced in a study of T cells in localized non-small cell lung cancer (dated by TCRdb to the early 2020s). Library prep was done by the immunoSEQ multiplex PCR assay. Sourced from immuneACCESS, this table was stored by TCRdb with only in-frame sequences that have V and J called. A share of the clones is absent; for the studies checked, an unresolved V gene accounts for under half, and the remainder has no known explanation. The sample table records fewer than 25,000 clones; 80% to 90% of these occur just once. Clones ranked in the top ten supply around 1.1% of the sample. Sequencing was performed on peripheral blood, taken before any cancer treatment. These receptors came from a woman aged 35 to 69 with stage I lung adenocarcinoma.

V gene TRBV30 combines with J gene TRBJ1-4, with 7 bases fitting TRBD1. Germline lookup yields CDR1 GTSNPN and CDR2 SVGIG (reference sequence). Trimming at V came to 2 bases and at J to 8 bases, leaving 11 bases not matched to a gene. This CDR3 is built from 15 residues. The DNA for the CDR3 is TGTGCCTGGAGTCCGAGGGGGCCAGCTGGGGAAAAACTGTTTTTT. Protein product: CAWSPRGPAGEKLFF.

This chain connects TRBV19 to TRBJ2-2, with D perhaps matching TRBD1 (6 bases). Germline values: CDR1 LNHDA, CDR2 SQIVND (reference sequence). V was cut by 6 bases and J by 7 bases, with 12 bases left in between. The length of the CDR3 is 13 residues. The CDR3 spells CASSYLQGGELFF. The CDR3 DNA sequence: TGTGCCAGTAGCTACCTACAGGGCGGGGAGCTGTTTTTT.

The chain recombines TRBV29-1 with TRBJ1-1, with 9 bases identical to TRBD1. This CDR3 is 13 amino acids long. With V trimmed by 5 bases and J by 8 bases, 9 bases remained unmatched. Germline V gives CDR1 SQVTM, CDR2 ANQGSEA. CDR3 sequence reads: CSVLSQGATEAFF. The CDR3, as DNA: TGCAGCGTTTTATCACAGGGGGCGACCGAAGCTTTCTTT.

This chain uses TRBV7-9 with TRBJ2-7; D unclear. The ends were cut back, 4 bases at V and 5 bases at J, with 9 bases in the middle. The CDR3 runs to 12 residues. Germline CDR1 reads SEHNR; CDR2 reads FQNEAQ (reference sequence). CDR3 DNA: TGTGCCAGCAGCTCACTTTTCGACGAGCAGTACTTC. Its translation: CASSSLFDEQYF.

In DNA, the CDR3 is TGTGCCAGCAGCTTGGCCAGTGAAGCTTTCTTT. It codes for CASSLASEAFF. The chain links TRBV5-5 to TRBJ1-1; D gene ambiguous. Germline values: CDR1 SGHKS, CDR2 YYEKEE (reference sequence). Trimming cost V 0 bases and J 7 bases, with 4 bases left between them. The CDR3 has 11 amino acids.

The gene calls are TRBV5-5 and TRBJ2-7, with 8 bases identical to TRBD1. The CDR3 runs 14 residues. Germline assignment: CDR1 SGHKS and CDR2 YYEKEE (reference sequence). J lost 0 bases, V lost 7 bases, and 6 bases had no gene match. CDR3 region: CASHWGQASYEQYF. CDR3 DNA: TGTGCCAGCCATTGGGGACAGGCCTCCTACGAGCAGTACTTC. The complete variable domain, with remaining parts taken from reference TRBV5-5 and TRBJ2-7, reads DAGVTQSPTHLIKTRGQQVTLRCSPISGHKSVSWYQQVLGQGPQFIFQYYEKEERGRGNFPDRFSARQFPNYSSELNVNALLLGDSALYLCASHWGQASYEQYFGPGTRLTVT.

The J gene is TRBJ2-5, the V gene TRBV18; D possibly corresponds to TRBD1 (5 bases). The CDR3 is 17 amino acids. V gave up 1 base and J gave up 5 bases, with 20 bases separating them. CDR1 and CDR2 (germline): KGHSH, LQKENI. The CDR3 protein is CASSPQRTLWGSETQYF. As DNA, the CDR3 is TGTGCCAGCTCACCACAGAGGACATTATGGGGTTCGGAGACCCAGTACTTC.

The CDR3 nucleotides read TGCAGCGCCTGGGACTGGGCTTCCTACGAGCAGTACTTC. Protein: CSAWDWASYEQYF. The genes are TRBV29-1 and TRBJ2-7; maybe TRBD2 (6 bases). The germline gives CDR1 SQVTM, CDR2 ANQGSEA. The CDR3 consists of 13 residues. V was clipped by 7 bases and J by 1 base, with 14 bases between them.

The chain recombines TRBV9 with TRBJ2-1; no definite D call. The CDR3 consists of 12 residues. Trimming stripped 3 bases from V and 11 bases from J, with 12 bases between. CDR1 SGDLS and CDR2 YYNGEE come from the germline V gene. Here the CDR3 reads CASSADQTKQFF. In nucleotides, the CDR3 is TGTGCCAGCAGCGCCGACCAAACGAAGCAGTTCTTC.

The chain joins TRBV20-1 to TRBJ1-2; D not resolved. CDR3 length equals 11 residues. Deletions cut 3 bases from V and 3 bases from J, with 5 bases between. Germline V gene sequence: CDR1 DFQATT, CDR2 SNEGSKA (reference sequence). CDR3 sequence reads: CSARTDYGYTF. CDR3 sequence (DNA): TGCAGTGCTAGGACGGACTATGGCTACACCTTC.

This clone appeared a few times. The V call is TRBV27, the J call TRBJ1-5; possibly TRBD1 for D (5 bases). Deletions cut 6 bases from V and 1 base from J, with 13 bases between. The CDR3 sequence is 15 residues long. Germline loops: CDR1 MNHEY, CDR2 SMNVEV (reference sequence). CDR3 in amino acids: CASSINGASNQPQHF. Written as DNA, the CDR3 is TGTGCCAGCAGCATCAATGGGGCGAGCAATCAGCCCCAGCATTTT.

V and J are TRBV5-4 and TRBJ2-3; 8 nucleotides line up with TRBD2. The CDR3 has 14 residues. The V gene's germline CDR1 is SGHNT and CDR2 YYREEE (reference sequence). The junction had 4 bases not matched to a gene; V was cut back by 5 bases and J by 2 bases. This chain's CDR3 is CASRVAGNTDTQYF. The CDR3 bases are TGTGCCAGCAGGGTAGCGGGGAACACAGATACGCAGTATTTT.

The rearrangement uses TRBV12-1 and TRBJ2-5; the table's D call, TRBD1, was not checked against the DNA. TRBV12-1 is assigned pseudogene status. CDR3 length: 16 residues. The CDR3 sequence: CATNPVGAHIRETQYF. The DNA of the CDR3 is TGTGCCACCAATCCCGTGGGGGCACACATTAGAGAGACCCAGTACTTC.

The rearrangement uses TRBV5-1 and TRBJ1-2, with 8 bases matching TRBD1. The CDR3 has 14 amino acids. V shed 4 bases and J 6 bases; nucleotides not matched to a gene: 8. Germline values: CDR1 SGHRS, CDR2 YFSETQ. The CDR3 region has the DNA TGCGCCAGCAGCCTATCGACAGGGGAGGATGGCTACACCTTC. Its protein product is CASSLSTGEDGYTF.

In DNA, the CDR3 is TGTGCCAGTAAGCCCGGGACGTGGGGCAATCAGCCCCAGCATTTT. It encodes CASKPGTWGNQPQHF. This rearrangement joins TRBV19 to TRBJ1-5; the D gene is possibly TRBD1 (5 bases). The CDR3 contains 15 residues. V was shortened by 7 bases and J by 2 bases, with 15 bases between the two germline ends. Germline V lookup: CDR1 LNHDA, CDR2 SQIVND (reference sequence).

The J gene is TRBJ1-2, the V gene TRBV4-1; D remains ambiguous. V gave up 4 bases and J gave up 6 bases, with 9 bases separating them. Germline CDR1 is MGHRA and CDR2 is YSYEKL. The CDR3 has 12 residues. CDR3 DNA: TGCGCCAGCAGCCGAGGGCAGAATGGCTACACCTTC. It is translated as CASSRGQNGYTF.

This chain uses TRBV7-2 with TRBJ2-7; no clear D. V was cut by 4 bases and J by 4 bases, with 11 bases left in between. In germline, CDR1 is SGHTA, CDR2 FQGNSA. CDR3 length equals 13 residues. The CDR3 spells CASSYGLTYEQYF. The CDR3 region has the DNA TGTGCCAGCAGCTACGGCTTAACGTACGAGCAGTACTTC.

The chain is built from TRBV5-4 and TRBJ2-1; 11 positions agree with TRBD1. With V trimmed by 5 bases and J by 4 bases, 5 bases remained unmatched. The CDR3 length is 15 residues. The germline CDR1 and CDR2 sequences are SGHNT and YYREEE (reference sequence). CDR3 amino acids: CASSQDRGLYNEQFF. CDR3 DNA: TGTGCCAGCAGTCAGGACAGGGGGCTGTACAATGAGCAGTTCTTC.

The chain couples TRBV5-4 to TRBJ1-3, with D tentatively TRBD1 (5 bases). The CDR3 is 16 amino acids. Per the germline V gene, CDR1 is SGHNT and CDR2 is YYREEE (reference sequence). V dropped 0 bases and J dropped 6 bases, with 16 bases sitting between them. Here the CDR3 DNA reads TGTGCCAGCAGCTTGGTAGGGGACCCAAGCGTAAACACCATATATTTT. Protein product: CASSLVGDPSVNTIYF. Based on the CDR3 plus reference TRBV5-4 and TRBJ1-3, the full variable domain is ETGVTQSPTHLIKTRGQQVTLRCSSQSGHNTVSWYQQALGQGPQFIFQYYREEENGRGNFPPRFSGLQFPNYSSELNVNALELDDSALYLCASSLVGDPSVNTIYFGEGSWLTVV.

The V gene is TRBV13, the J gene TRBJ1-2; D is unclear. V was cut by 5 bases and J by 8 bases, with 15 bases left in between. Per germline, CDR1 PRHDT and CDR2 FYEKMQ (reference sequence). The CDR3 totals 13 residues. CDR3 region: CASSNYVSSGYTF. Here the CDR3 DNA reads TGTGCCAGCAGCAACTACGTCTCGTCGGGCTACACCTTC.

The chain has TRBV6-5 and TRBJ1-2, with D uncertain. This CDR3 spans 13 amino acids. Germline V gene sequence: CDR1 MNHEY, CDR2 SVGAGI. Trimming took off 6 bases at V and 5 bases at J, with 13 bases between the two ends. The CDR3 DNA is TGTGCCAGCAGGCGGTCGTCGGGGTATGGCTACACCTTC. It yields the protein CASRRSSGYGYTF.

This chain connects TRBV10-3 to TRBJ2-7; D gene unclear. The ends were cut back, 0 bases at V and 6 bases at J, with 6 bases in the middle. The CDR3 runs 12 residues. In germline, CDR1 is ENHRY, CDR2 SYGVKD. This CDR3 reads CAISESDSEQYF. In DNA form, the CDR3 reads TGTGCCATCAGTGAGTCTGACTCCGAGCAGTACTTC.

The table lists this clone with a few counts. The CDR3 DNA follows: TGTGCCAGCAGCGGGCGTCTAGCGGGGGCCTACAATGAGCAGTTCTTC. This codes for CASSGRLAGAYNEQFF. The rearrangement joins TRBV7-2 to TRBJ2-1; TRBD2 aligns across 10 bases. The trim removed 5 bases at V and 2 bases at J, leaving 6 bases unmatched. CDR1 and CDR2 from the germline V gene are SGHTA and FQGNSA. The CDR3 runs to 16 residues.

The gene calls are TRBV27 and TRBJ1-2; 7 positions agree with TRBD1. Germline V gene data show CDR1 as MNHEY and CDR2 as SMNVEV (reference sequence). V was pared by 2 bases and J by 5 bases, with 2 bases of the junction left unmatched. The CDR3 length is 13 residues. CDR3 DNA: TGTGCCAGCAGTTTAAACAGGGGATATGGCTACACCTTC. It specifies CASSLNRGYGYTF.

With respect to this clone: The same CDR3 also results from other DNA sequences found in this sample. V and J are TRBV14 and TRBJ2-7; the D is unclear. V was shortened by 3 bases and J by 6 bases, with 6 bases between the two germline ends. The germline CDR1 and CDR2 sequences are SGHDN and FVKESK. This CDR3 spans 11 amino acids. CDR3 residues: CASSQGGEQYF. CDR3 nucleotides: TGTGCCAGCAGCCAGGGCGGCGAGCAGTACTTC.